The 8 T cell receptor beta chains reported below all come from one sample, sequenced in a study of T cell repertoires in cytomegalovirus infection. In TCRdb, the reads were re-called with MiXCR into one record per CDR3 protein. The data contain around 230,000 distinct CDR3 sequences, approximately 7% of them singletons. Sequences were obtained from PBMCs. These receptors were collected from a human donor in good health (CMV status not recorded). Some clones in this sample may be carry-over from other donors' samples.

This clonotype was seen many times. V usage is TRBV12-3 or TRBV12-4 and J usage is TRBJ1-1; D is ambiguous. The CDR3 is 13 residues long. Deletions cut 4 bases from V and 0 bases from J, with 6 bases between. The CDR3 DNA is TGTGCCAGCAGTTCCCAGATGAACACTGAAGCTTTCTTT. It codes for CASSSQMNTEAFF.

This clonotype was seen many times. The chain carries TRBV7-2 and TRBJ2-3; either TRBD1 or TRBD2 may fit D (6 bases each). Germline CDR1 reads SGHTA; CDR2 reads FQGNSA. Between the trimmed V and J ends, which lost 5 bases and 2 bases, there was a span of 11 bases. This CDR3 contains 14 residues. CDR3 residues: CASSPRGHTDTQYF. For the CDR3, the DNA is TGTGCCAGCAGCCCACGGGGGCACACAGATACGCAGTATTTT.

This clonotype was seen many times. CDR3 region: CASSSHRDTRKSYTF. The CDR3 nucleotides are TGTGCCAGCAGCTCTCACCGGGACACCAGAAAGAGCTACACCTTC. The rearrangement uses TRBV7-9 and TRBJ1-2; possibly TRBD1 for D (6 bases). The CDR3 sequence is 15 residues long. V was shortened by 4 bases and J by 9 bases, with 21 bases between the two germline ends. From germline, CDR1 is SEHNR and CDR2 FQNEAQ (reference sequence). The full variable domain, in which reference TRBV7-9 and TRBJ1-2 provide the parts outside the CDR3, is DTGVSQNPRHKITKRGQNVTFRCDPISEHNRLYWYRQTLGQGPEFLTYFQNEAQLEKSRLLSDRFSAERPKGSFSTLEIQRTEQGDSAMYLCASSSHRDTRKSYTFGSGTRLTVV.

In its sample, this clonotype was seen many times. One end of the junction does not line up with germline, which may come from a read error. The rearrangement links TRBV12-3 or TRBV12-4 to TRBJ1-5; no definite D call. The CDR3 has 12 residues. CDR3: CASSLGNQPQHF. As DNA, the CDR3 is TGTGCCAGCAGCTTAGGCAATCAGCCCCAGCATTTT.

The J gene is TRBJ1-3, the V gene TRBV20-1; D perhaps matches TRBD1 (5 bases). Trimming left V 6 bases short and J 2 bases short, with 14 bases between. Germline CDR1 is DFQATT and CDR2 is SNEGSKA (reference sequence). CDR3 length: 14 residues. DNA of the CDR3: TGCAGTGCCAGGGAGTCCGCCGCTGGAAACACCATATATTTT. This codes for CSARESAAGNTIYF.

This sequence joins TRBV2 and TRBJ1-1; tentative D call: TRBD1 (5 bases). The CDR3 length is 13 residues. Trimming stripped 11 bases from V and 4 bases from J, with 17 bases between. Germline-derived CDR1 and CDR2 are SNHLY and FYNNEI. CDR3 in amino acids: CAPRAQPSTEAFF. The DNA for the CDR3 is TGTGCCCCCAGGGCCCAGCCAAGCACTGAAGCTTTCTTT.

This clonotype was seen at least ten times. The rearrangement joins TRBV12-5 to TRBJ1-1, with a possible D match to TRBD1 (5 bases). Germline CDR1 is LGHNT and CDR2 is FRNRAP. The CDR3 extends over 13 amino acids. Trimming stripped 6 bases from V and 3 bases from J, with 11 bases between. The CDR3 bases are TGTGCTAGTGGGCTCAGGGAGGACACTGAAGCTTTCTTT. Translation gives CASGLREDTEAFF.

With respect to this clonotype: Germline and junction disagree at one end, which may indicate a read error. The V call is TRBV7-7, the J call TRBJ1-1, with no clear D. Per germline, CDR1 SSHAT and CDR2 FNYEAQ (reference sequence). The CDR3 sequence is 16 residues long. CDR3 sequence (DNA): TGTGCTAGCAGCGCAAAACAGAAACCCATGAACACTGAAGCTTTCTTT. It yields the protein CASSAKQKPMNTEAFF.